The 14 T cell receptor beta chains below were found in one sample sequenced in a study of T cell repertoires in cytomegalovirus infection. Using its own MiXCR run on the reads, TCRdb lists one record per CDR3 protein. This sample has 150,000 to 180,000 distinct CDR3 sequences, with 20% to 30% found just once. The material sequenced was PBMCs. These receptors all come from a human donor in good health (CMV status not recorded). Some clones in this sample may be carry-over from other donors' samples.

V and J are TRBV7-2 and TRBJ2-2, with 8 bases fitting TRBD2. This CDR3 is built from 15 residues. V shed 1 base, J shed 6 bases, and the junction held 4 bases outside the gene matches. Germline CDR1 and CDR2: SGHTA and FQGNSA. CDR3 sequence reads: CASSLGPSGSGELFF. Here the CDR3 DNA reads TGTGCCAGCAGCTTAGGGCCTAGCGGGTCCGGGGAGCTGTTTTTT.

This clonotype has a count of ten or more. The genes are TRBV12-3 or TRBV12-4 and TRBJ2-1; no clear D. The CDR3 contains 12 residues. Deletions cut 7 bases from V and 5 bases from J, with 9 bases between. The CDR3 loop reads CASTLGDNEQFF. CDR3 coding DNA: TGTGCCAGCACCCTTGGGGACAATGAGCAGTTCTTC.

This chain connects TRBV7-9 to TRBJ1-5; D may be TRBD1 (6 bases). Germline V gives CDR1 SEHNR, CDR2 FQNEAQ (reference sequence). CDR3 size: 13 residues. V lost 5 bases and J lost 4, with 9 bases in between. The DNA for the CDR3 is TGTGCCAGCAGCCCCGGACAGAATCAGCCCCAGCATTTT. Protein product: CASSPGQNQPQHF.

The CDR3 protein is CASSLNFGTAKTQYF. The DNA of the CDR3 is TGCGCCAGCAGCCTAAACTTCGGGACGGCCAAGACCCAGTACTTC. The chain employs TRBV5-1 and TRBJ2-5; D may be TRBD1 or TRBD2 (5 bases each). The CDR3 sequence is 15 residues long. Trimming shortened V by 4 bases and J by 6 bases, and 19 bases separated the two germline ends. In germline, CDR1 is SGHRS, CDR2 YFSETQ.

This clonotype was seen a handful of times. The CDR3 sequence: CASSILGESNQPQHF. The CDR3 nucleotides are TGTGCCAGTAGTATCTTAGGGGAAAGCAATCAGCCCCAGCATTTT. V and J are TRBV19 and TRBJ1-5, with D possibly being TRBD1 (5 bases). The V gene lost 3 bases and the J gene lost 1 base, with 10 bases spanning the gap. The CDR3 loop spans 15 amino acids. CDR1 and CDR2 (germline): LNHDA, SQIVND (reference sequence).

This clonotype has at least ten counts. The rearrangement links TRBV28 to TRBJ2-7; D call uncertain. This CDR3 spans 11 amino acids. The V end lost 0 bases, the J end lost 4 bases, and 1 base lay between the germline ends. Germline V CDR1 and CDR2: MDHEN, SYDVKM. Written as DNA, the CDR3 is TGTGCCAGCAGTTTATGGTACGAGCAGTACTTC. Amino acids: CASSLWYEQYF.

This clonotype came up many times. CDR3 sequence reads: CASSLNLAQETQYF. The DNA of the CDR3 is TGTGCCAGCAGCTTAAACCTCGCACAAGAGACCCAGTACTTC. This chain uses TRBV7-8 with TRBJ2-5, with D hard to call. This CDR3 has 14 residues. V was pared by 2 bases and J by 2 bases, with 9 bases between. Per germline, CDR1 SGHVS and CDR2 FQNEAQ.

This clonotype was seen ten or more times. The chain couples TRBV19 to TRBJ1-1; TRBD1 aligns across 7 bases. V dropped 6 bases and J dropped 2; count of bases not matched to a gene: 9. CDR3 length: 15 residues. CDR1 and CDR2 from the germline V gene are LNHDA and SQIVND (reference sequence). The CDR3 loop is CASSLGTAENTEAFF. DNA for the CDR3: TGTGCCAGTAGCCTTGGGACAGCGGAAAACACTGAAGCTTTCTTT.

V is TRBV18 and J is TRBJ1-2, with 7 bases that match TRBD1. The germline V gene encodes CDR1 KGHSH and CDR2 LQKENI. The CDR3 extends over 16 amino acids. After removal of 6 bases from V and 0 bases from J, the junction contained 10 bases not matched to a gene. CDR3: CASSQDRPPANYGYTF. Here the CDR3 DNA reads TGTGCCAGCTCCCAGGACAGGCCGCCTGCTAACTATGGCTACACCTTC. Full variable domain (remainder filled in from reference TRBV18 and TRBJ1-2): NAGVMQNPRHLVRRRGQEARLRCSPMKGHSHVYWYRQLPEEGLKFMVYLQKENIIDESGMPKERFSAEFPKEGPSILRIQQVVRGDSAAYFCASSQDRPPANYGYTFGSGTRLTVV.

The chain combines TRBV5-6 with TRBJ2-1; D is ambiguous. Trimming pared 0 bases from V and 2 bases from J, leaving 6 bases between. The CDR3 sequence is 14 residues long. CDR1 SGHDT and CDR2 YYEEEE come from the germline V gene. The CDR3 reads CASSLGATYNEQFF. CDR3 DNA sequence: TGTGCCAGCAGCTTGGGGGCCACCTACAATGAGCAGTTCTTC.

The V call is TRBV10-3, the J call TRBJ1-1, with a weak D call TRBD1 (5 bases). Trimming took 5 bases from V and 0 from J, leaving 10 bases between them. The CDR3 sequence is 14 residues long. CDR1 is ENHRY, CDR2 SYGVKD, per germline. The chain's CDR3 is CAISPQGMNTEAFF. The CDR3 DNA reads TGTGCCATCAGTCCCCAGGGTATGAACACTGAAGCTTTCTTT.

The rearrangement uses TRBV4-2 and TRBJ2-1; the match to TRBD1 covers 7 bases. CDR1 is LGHNA, CDR2 YNFKEQ, per germline. J lost 2 bases, V lost 0 bases, and 4 bases had no gene match. This CDR3 has 16 residues. The CDR3 loop reads CASSQEDREPYNEQFF. The CDR3 DNA reads as TGTGCCAGCAGCCAAGAAGACAGGGAACCCTACAATGAGCAGTTCTTC.

The V and J genes are TRBV15 and TRBJ2-1; the match to TRBD2 covers 10 bases. Looked up from germline, CDR1 is LNHNV and CDR2 is YYDKDF (reference sequence). The CDR3 sequence is 17 residues long. The trim removed 5 bases at V and 8 bases at J, leaving 15 bases unmatched. The CDR3 DNA reads as TGTGCCACCAGCGGAACCACGCTAGCGGGAGAGGGTTATGAGCAGTTCTTC. Protein: CATSGTTLAGEGYEQFF. Looking up the rest from reference TRBV15 and TRBJ2-1 gives the full variable domain: DAMVIQNPRYQVTQFGKPVTLSCSQTLNHNVMYWYQQKSSQAPKLLFHYYDKDFNNEADTPDNFQSRRPNTSFCFLDIRSPGLGDTAMYLCATSGTTLAGEGYEQFFGPGTRLTVL.

This chain uses TRBV6-2 or TRBV6-3 with TRBJ2-1, with D uncertain. The V and J ends lost 0 bases and 2 bases respectively, with 11 bases between them. CDR1 is MNHEY, CDR2 SVGEGT, per germline. The CDR3 is made up of 16 amino acids. CDR3 region: CASSYSTLLTYNEQFF. The DNA for the CDR3 is TGTGCCAGCAGTTACTCGACATTGCTAACCTACAATGAGCAGTTCTTC.